This T cell receptor beta chain emerged from a study of blood T cell repertoires in COVID-19. For the study at large: COVID-19 samples, acute and convalescent, were from the United States, Italy and Spain. Sample material is recorded as cDNA or gDNA derived from T cells, B-cell-depleted T cells, or PBMCs.

There are 14 residues in the CDR3. The V gene lost 4 bases and the J gene lost 4 bases, with 16 bases spanning the gap. Germline-derived CDR1 and CDR2 are GTSNPN and SVGIG (reference sequence). Per the original methods: The authors estimated nucleated cell counts from reference gene primer amplification. Clones were sequenced by immunoSEQ multiplex PCR, and TCRdb holds only the in-frame ones, with some missing. That table gives V, J and clone size, and the DNA gave D and trimming. The table lists around 68,000 clones, 87% of them singletons. This TCR derives from a woman aged 45-65 years with acute or convalescent COVID-19. The chain has TRBV30 and TRBJ1-2; TRBD1 might be the D (6 bases). The sample taken for sequencing was peripheral blood. This chain's CDR3 is CAWKIGGAGYGYTF. CDR3 sequence (DNA): TGTGCCTGGAAAATCGGGGGGGCGGGCTATGGCTACACCTTC.